These 18 T cell receptor beta chains were sequenced from one sample in a study of blood T cell repertoires in COVID-19. Profiled with immunoSEQ multiplex PCR; TCRdb holds only in-frame clones, not every one. Of approximately 190,000 clones in the sample, about 86% were seen once. Sequencing was done on a sample of PBMCs or T cells enriched from blood (not recorded which). Source of these receptors: a woman between 40 and 55 years old in a cohort exposed to, infected with or recovered from COVID-19 (not recorded which).

This chain connects TRBV5-4 to TRBJ2-2; 13 bases align to TRBD2. Germline CDR1 SGHNT, CDR2 YYREEE (reference sequence). This CDR3 has 16 residues. The V gene end was trimmed by 4 bases and the J gene end by 4 bases; junction bases not matched to a gene: 4. The CDR3 spells CASSQTSGGGTGELFF. CDR3 coding DNA: TGTGCCAGCAGCCAAACTAGCGGGGGGGGCACCGGGGAGCTGTTTTTT.

Of note for this clone: Other DNA variants within this sample encode the same CDR3. The chain employs TRBV18 and TRBJ2-3, with no clear D. The CDR3 is 11 amino acids. V was shortened by 4 bases and J by 4 bases, with 3 bases between the two germline ends. CDR1 and CDR2 (germline): KGHSH, LQKENI. The CDR3 spells CASSLADTQYF. The CDR3 DNA sequence: TGTGCCAGCTCACTAGCAGATACGCAGTATTTT.

This clone occurred many times. The rearrangement uses TRBV6-5 and TRBJ2-5; a weak D match, TRBD1 (6 bases). Between the trimmed V and J ends, which lost 5 bases and 5 bases, there was a span of 15 bases. The germline gives CDR1 MNHEY, CDR2 SVGAGI. The CDR3 is 14 amino acids. Here the CDR3 DNA reads TGTGCCAGCAGTAAAACAGGGAATTTCGAGACCCAGTACTTC. Translating gives CASSKTGNFETQYF.

The J gene is TRBJ1-1, the V gene TRBV3-1 (or the pseudogene TRBV3-2), with TRBD1 identical over 7 bases. The CDR3 is 14 amino acids. Germline lookup yields CDR1 LGHDT and CDR2 YNNKEL (reference sequence). The J segment lost 10 bases and the V segment lost 0 bases, leaving 8 bases of the junction unmatched. As DNA, the CDR3 is TGTGCCAGCAGCCAAGATCATCAGGGGGTAGGAGCTTTCTTT. Translation gives CASSQDHQGVGAFF.

The rearrangement joins TRBV6-5 to TRBJ1-5, with D unclear. This CDR3 spans 13 amino acids. Germline V gene sequence: CDR1 MNHEY, CDR2 SVGAGI. The V and J ends lost 6 bases and 1 base respectively, with 7 bases between them. The CDR3 region has the DNA TGTGCCAGCAGGGCCAGGAGCAATCAGCCCCAGCATTTT. Protein product: CASRARSNQPQHF.

The chain has TRBV18 and TRBJ1-3, with D uncertain. This CDR3 has 16 residues. Per germline, CDR1 KGHSH and CDR2 LQKENI. Deletions cut 1 base from V and 2 bases from J, with 12 bases between. In nucleotides, the CDR3 is TGTGCCAGCTCACCACTTCGAACAGACCCTGGAAACACCATATATTTT. Amino acids: CASSPLRTDPGNTIYF. Looking up the rest from reference TRBV18 and TRBJ1-3 gives the full variable domain: NAGVMQNPRHLVRRRGQEARLRCSPMKGHSHVYWYRQLPEEGLKFMVYLQKENIIDESGMPKERFSAEFPKEGPSILRIQQVVRGDSAAYFCASSPLRTDPGNTIYFGEGSWLTVV.

The rearrangement links TRBV4-1 to TRBJ1-5, with 9 bases aligning to TRBD1. Germline trimming cut 0 bases from V and 1 base from J; bases unmatched to any gene: 7. Germline CDR1 is MGHRA and CDR2 is YSYEKL. This CDR3 is 18 amino acids long. The CDR3 reads CASSQEASGQGSNQPQHF. In nucleotides, the CDR3 is TGCGCCAGCAGCCAAGAGGCGTCCGGACAGGGGAGCAATCAGCCCCAGCATTTT.

This clone has a count of ten or more. The chain uses TRBV6-4 and TRBJ1-5; D possibly corresponds to TRBD1 (6 bases). Trimming removed 3 bases from V and 2 bases from J, with 11 bases in between. The germline CDR1 and CDR2 sequences are MRHNA and SNTAGT. The CDR3 loop spans 15 amino acids. As DNA, the CDR3 is TGTGCCAGCAGTGAATCGTCAGGGGGCAATCAGCCCCAGCATTTT. It is translated as CASSESSGGNQPQHF.

This sequence joins TRBV5-1 and TRBJ2-3; weak D call: TRBD1 (5 bases). This CDR3 spans 15 amino acids. Germline CDR1 and CDR2: SGHRS and YFSETQ. Between the trimmed V and J ends, which lost 5 bases and 4 bases, there was a span of 17 bases. In DNA form, the CDR3 reads TGCGCCAGCAGTATATCCCACCAGGGTGCAGATACGCAGTATTTT. This translates into CASSISHQGADTQYF. The whole variable domain, remainder taken from reference TRBV5-1 and TRBJ2-3, is KAGVTQTPRYLIKTRGQQVTLSCSPISGHRSVSWYQQTPGQGLQFLFEYFSETQRNKGNFPGRFSGRQFSNSRSEMNVSTLELGDSALYLCASSISHQGADTQYFGPGTRLTVL.

In its sample, this clone was seen many times. The CDR3 reads CASSPGDSIYGYTF. In DNA, the CDR3 is TGTGCCAGCAGCCCGGGAGACAGCATCTATGGCTACACCTTC. The genes are TRBV5-6 and TRBJ1-2, with D perhaps matching TRBD1 (5 bases). This CDR3 has 14 amino acids. Trimming shortened V by 4 bases and J by 4 bases, and 14 bases separated the two germline ends. Germline V lookup: CDR1 SGHDT, CDR2 YYEEEE.

The rearrangement joins TRBV4-1 to TRBJ2-3, with TRBD1 as a possible D gene (6 bases). Trimming took 3 bases from V and 4 from J, leaving 11 bases between them. This CDR3 contains 14 residues. Germline V CDR1 and CDR2: MGHRA, YSYEKL. Here the CDR3 reads CASSQTPGADTQYF. The CDR3 DNA sequence: TGCGCCAGCAGCCAGACCCCAGGGGCAGATACGCAGTATTTT.

The chain has TRBV11-2 and TRBJ2-4; possible D gene TRBD2, 6 bases. V lost 5 bases and J lost 14, with 19 bases in between. This CDR3 has 13 residues. Looked up from germline, CDR1 is SGHAT and CDR2 is FQNNGV. The CDR3 is CASSLSRRGEKYF. DNA for the CDR3: TGTGCCAGCAGCCTGAGTCGGCGGGGCGAAAAGTACTTC.

The CDR3 is CASSLTGTSSGNTIYF. The CDR3 bases are TGTGCCAGCAGCTTAACGGGGACATCCTCTGGAAACACCATATATTTT. The genes are TRBV7-9 and TRBJ1-3; weak D call: TRBD1 (6 bases). V lost 2 bases to trimming and J lost 0 bases, with 11 bases between them. The CDR3 is 16 residues long. CDR1 and CDR2 from the germline V gene are SEHNR and FQNEAQ (reference sequence).

This chain links TRBV12-3 or TRBV12-4 with TRBJ2-7; possible D gene TRBD2, 5 bases. This CDR3 has 13 residues. V lost 6 bases, J lost 4 bases, and 13 bases lay in between. The CDR3: CASSRLAWYEQYF. The DNA of the CDR3 is TGTGCCAGCAGCCGCCTAGCTTGGTACGAGCAGTACTTC.

The V and J genes are TRBV29-1 and TRBJ2-1; TRBD2 aligns across 8 bases. The trim removed 4 bases at V and 7 bases at J, leaving 6 bases unmatched. Germline V gene lookup returns CDR1 SQVTM and CDR2 ANQGSEA. The CDR3 is made up of 13 amino acids. The CDR3 region has the DNA TGCAGCGTTGGGACTAGCTACGGGAATGAGCAGTTCTTC. The encoded protein is CSVGTSYGNEQFF.

The CDR3 DNA follows: TGTGCCATCAGTGGGGACAGGGACCAAGATGGCTACACCTTC. Translating gives CAISGDRDQDGYTF. This rearrangement joins TRBV10-3 to TRBJ1-2; TRBD1 matches at 9 bases. The CDR3 contains 14 residues. From germline, CDR1 is ENHRY and CDR2 SYGVKD. Trimming removed 4 bases from V and 6 bases from J; junction bases left unmatched: 6.

The chain employs TRBV9 and TRBJ2-1; 8 positions match TRBD1. The CDR3 loop spans 13 amino acids. The V gene's germline CDR1 is SGDLS and CDR2 YYNGEE. The junction had 12 bases not matched to a gene; V was cut back by 4 bases and J by 15 bases. The CDR3 region is CASSPGQGAPWFF. CDR3 in DNA: TGTGCCAGCAGCCCCGGACAGGGAGCCCCTTGGTTCTTC.

The rearrangement links TRBV28 to TRBJ1-5; D gene uncertain. Germline CDR1 and CDR2: MDHEN and SYDVKM. The CDR3 is 13 residues long. V was pared by 3 bases and J by 1 base, with 4 bases between. The CDR3 here is CASSFISNQPQHF. The CDR3 nucleotides read TGTGCCAGCAGTTTTATAAGCAATCAGCCCCAGCATTTT. The full variable domain, its missing parts supplied by reference TRBV28 and TRBJ1-5, is DVKVTQSSRYLVKRTGEKVFLECVQDMDHENMFWYRQDPGLGLRLIYFSYDVKMKEKGDIPEGYSVSREKKERFSLILESASTNQTSMYLCASSFISNQPQHFGDGTRLSIL.